This entry is about one T cell receptor beta chain. Its matching antigen is unknown. The sample comes from a study of esophageal squamous cell carcinoma under preoperative chemotherapy. Indicated time point: after preoperative PTX-NDP chemotherapy. J was trimmed by 2 bases and V by 3 bases; bases with no gene match: 5. This CDR3 is 15 amino acids long. Germline CDR1 and CDR2: DFQATT and SNEGSKA (reference sequence). One entry per CDR3 protein results from TCRdb running MiXCR on the PCR reads. Among tens of thousands of distinct CDR3 sequences, under 60% were seen once, and the ten largest hold roughly 24%. Overall study findings and caveats: Paclitaxel-nedaplatin therapy caused immediate, substantial clonotype frequency changes.

Sample collection occurred from a patient given preoperative chemotherapy. This clonotype was sampled from a human donor with esophageal squamous cell carcinoma. The donor label of this sample is uncertain. The chain employs TRBV20-1 and TRBJ2-3, with TRBD2 matching 10 bases. CDR3 in amino acids: CSASLAGALTDTQYF. CDR3 bases: TGCAGTGCTAGTCTAGCGGGGGCTCTCACAGATACGCAGTATTTT.